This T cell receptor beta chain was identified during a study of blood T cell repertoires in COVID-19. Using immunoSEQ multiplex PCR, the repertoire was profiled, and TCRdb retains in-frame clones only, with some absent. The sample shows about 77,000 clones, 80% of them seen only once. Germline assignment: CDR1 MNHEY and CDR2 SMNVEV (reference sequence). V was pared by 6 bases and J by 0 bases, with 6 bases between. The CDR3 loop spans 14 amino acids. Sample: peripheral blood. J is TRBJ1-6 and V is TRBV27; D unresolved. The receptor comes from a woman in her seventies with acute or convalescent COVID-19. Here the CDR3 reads CASRQSSYNSPLHF. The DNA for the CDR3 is TGTGCCAGCAGACAGAGCTCCTATAATTCACCCCTCCACTTT.